The clone carrying this TCR beta chain has ten or more counts. Its antigen remains unknown. This entry comes from a study of spatial heterogeneity in lung cancer. Study details: An average of more than ten raw reads was observed per unique TCR and UMI combination. Study results and limitations: Resection blood, more than follow-up blood, showed ubiquitous expanded tumor TCRs.

The presence of a unique molecular identifier marked each TCR cDNA molecule. TCRdb reprocessed the 5' RACE reads with MiXCR, giving one entry per CDR3 protein. The sample gives around 40,000 distinct CDR3 sequences, 5.2% of which show up once; 25% to 30% is in the top ten. As for time point: sample taken at primary tumor resection. Whole RNA obtained from tumor, nontumor lung or frozen PBMC underwent sequencing without sorting. Trimming left V 6 bases short and J 0 bases short, with 9 bases between. Germline lookup yields CDR1 SGHKS and CDR2 YYEKEE (reference sequence). This CDR3 has 14 residues. Specimen: PBMCs, collected at surgery. This chain joins TRBV5-5 and TRBJ1-4; D is unclear. The TCR comes from a female donor with early-stage non-small cell lung cancer. This CDR3 reads CASTPVATNEKLFF. The CDR3 DNA reads as TGTGCCAGCACCCCAGTTGCAACTAATGAAAAACTGTTTTTT.